This is a list of T cell receptor beta chains from one sample in a study of T cell responses to AZD1222 COVID-19 vaccine. Measured with immunoSEQ multiplex PCR; TCRdb has only the in-frame clones, and not every one. This table has about 73,000 clones, roughly 90% appearing once. The sample here was peripheral blood, taken 28 days after the second AZD1222 dose. Every receptor here comes from an adult who received the AZD1222 COVID-19 vaccine. The CDR3 runs from the conserved cysteine through the conserved F or W. Fields, in order: J gene, D gene, V gene, clone size, CDR3 DNA, CDR3 protein. The D gene is left open where the match is weak. The listing skips clone size in some rows; elsewhere it reads once, few, many or a size class.

J: TRBJ2-1; D: NA; V: TRBV18; size: NA; DNA: TGTGCCAGCTCACCACCCAGTAGAAATGAGCAGTTCTTC; CDR3: CASSPPSRNEQFF
J: TRBJ2-2; D: TRBD1; V: TRBV24-1; size: NA; DNA: TGTGCCACCAGTGATCTCGGGACAGGGGCGGCCTCATCGAACACCGGGGAGCTGTTTTTT; CDR3: CATSDLGTGAASSNTGELFF
J: TRBJ2-7; D: NA; V: TRBV24-1; size: once; DNA: TGTGCCACCAGTGATTTGGCGCCTTTCTACGAGCAGTACTTC; CDR3: CATSDLAPFYEQYF
J: TRBJ1-5; D: NA; V: TRBV6-5; size: NA; DNA: TGTGCCAGCGGCGCCTACAGGGCTCAGCCCCAGCATTTT; CDR3: CASGAYRAQPQHF
J: TRBJ2-7; D: NA; V: TRBV12-3/TRBV12-4; size: NA; DNA: TGTGCCAGCAGTCCCACAGGGACCTACGAGCAGTACTTC; CDR3: CASSPTGTYEQYF
J: TRBJ2-7; D: NA; V: TRBV7-3; size: NA; DNA: TGTGCCAGCAGCTTAAGGCCTGGGACAACCTACGAGCAGTACTTC; CDR3: CASSLRPGTTYEQYF
J: TRBJ2-5; D: NA; V: TRBV4-1; size: NA; DNA: TGCGCCAGCAGCCCCTGGCCCCAAGAGACCCAGTACTTC; CDR3: CASSPWPQETQYF
J: TRBJ1-5; D: NA; V: TRBV5-1; size: NA; DNA: TGCGCCAGCAGCTTGGAAGGAGGGGGTATGCAGCCCCAGCATTTT; CDR3: CASSLEGGGMQPQHF
J: TRBJ2-2; D: TRBD2; V: TRBV14; size: NA; DNA: TGTGCCAGCAGCCAAGTCTCCCTAGCGGGGGGAAACACCGGGGAGCTGTTTTTT; CDR3: CASSQVSLAGGNTGELFF
J: TRBJ1-4; D: TRBD1; V: TRBV9; size: few; DNA: TGTGCCAGCAGCGGAGGGGCCACAGGGGGATTGGGAAAACTGTTTTTT; CDR3: CASSGGATGGLGKLFF
J: TRBJ2-5; D: NA; V: TRBV5-1; size: NA; DNA: TGCGCCAGCAGCTTGGCAGGCACTAAAGAGACCCAGTACTTC; CDR3: CASSLAGTKETQYF
J: TRBJ2-3; D: TRBD2; V: TRBV4-2; size: NA; DNA: TGTGCCAGCAGCCCGCGCCGGATAGCGGGGGGTTACCATACGCAGTATTTT; CDR3: CASSPRRIAGGYHTQYF
J: TRBJ1-5; D: TRBD1; V: TRBV4-1; size: NA; DNA: TGCGCCAGCAGCACAGGACAGGGGGGGAGCAATCAGCCCCAGCATTTT; CDR3: CASSTGQGGSNQPQHF
J: TRBJ2-7; D: TRBD2; V: TRBV4-2; size: NA; DNA: TGTGCCAGCAGCCAAGTCACCGGGACTAGCGTCGAGCAGTACTTC; CDR3: CASSQVTGTSVEQYF
J: TRBJ2-7; D: NA; V: TRBV30; size: NA; DNA: TGTGCCTGGAGTGGAGGGACAAAGGTCTCCTACGAGCAGTACTTC; CDR3: CAWSGGTKVSYEQYF
J: TRBJ1-6; D: TRBD1; V: TRBV3-1/TRBV3-2; size: NA; DNA: TGTGCCAGCTTAACCGCGGGACAGGTAAATTTCTATAATTCACCCCTCCACTTT; CDR3: CASLTAGQVNFYNSPLHF
J: TRBJ1-6; D: NA; V: TRBV5-1; size: NA; DNA: TGCGCCAGCAGCTTTGACGGCAGAGTCTCCTATAATTCACCCCTCCACTTT; CDR3: CASSFDGRVSYNSPLHF
J: TRBJ1-5; D: NA; V: TRBV6-2/TRBV6-3; size: NA; DNA: TGTGCCAGCAGGTACAGGACCCACCTGGATCAGCCCCAGCATTTT; CDR3: CASRYRTHLDQPQHF
J: TRBJ2-3; D: NA; V: TRBV5-4; size: once; DNA: TGTGCCAGCAGCCCGCTGGGGACTAGCACAGATACGCAGTATTTT; CDR3: CASSPLGTSTDTQYF
J: TRBJ2-7; D: NA; V: TRBV19; size: few; DNA: TGTGCCAGTGGGTGGGGTGGCGAGCAGTACTTC; CDR3: CASGWGGEQYF
J: TRBJ2-6; D: NA; V: TRBV5-1; size: NA; DNA: TGCGCCAGCAGCTTTAAACAGGGTTTTGGGGCCAACGTCCTGACTTTC; CDR3: CASSFKQGFGANVLTF
J: TRBJ2-7; D: TRBD2; V: TRBV7-2; size: few; DNA: TGTGCCAGCAGCGGACTAGCGGCCTCCTACGAGCAGTACTTC; CDR3: CASSGLAASYEQYF
J: TRBJ1-1; D: TRBD1; V: TRBV5-1; size: NA; DNA: TGCGCCAGCAGATCCGGACAGGGCCCCACTGAAGCTTTCTTT; CDR3: CASRSGQGPTEAFF
J: TRBJ2-7; D: NA; V: TRBV11-2; size: NA; DNA: TGTGCCAGCAGTCTGGACAGAGGCGAGCAGTACTTC; CDR3: CASSLDRGEQYF
J: TRBJ1-5; D: TRBD1; V: TRBV4-3; size: NA; DNA: TGCGCCAGCAGCCAAGATCGACAGGGTTGGAATCAGCCCCAGCATTTT; CDR3: CASSQDRQGWNQPQHF
J: TRBJ2-3; D: TRBD2; V: TRBV29-1; size: NA; DNA: TGCAGCGTTGATCGACTAGCGACTATAACAGATACGCAGTATTTT; CDR3: CSVDRLATITDTQYF
J: TRBJ2-7; D: TRBD2; V: TRBV5-4; size: NA; DNA: TGTGCCAGCAGCCCAGGACTAGCGGGGGTAGGGTACGAGCAGTACTTC; CDR3: CASSPGLAGVGYEQYF
J: TRBJ1-2; D: NA; V: TRBV6-2/TRBV6-3; size: NA; DNA: TGTGCCAGCAGTTACTCGACGGCCGGGGGGTACTATGGCTACACCTTC; CDR3: CASSYSTAGGYYGYTF
J: TRBJ2-5; D: NA; V: TRBV6-5; size: NA; DNA: TGTGCCAGCAGTTACAAGGGTTTGGGGGAGACCCAGTACTTC; CDR3: CASSYKGLGETQYF
J: TRBJ1-5; D: TRBD1; V: TRBV20-1; size: NA; DNA: TGCAGTGCTAGTGCCTCGACAGGGAATGATCAGCCCCAGCATTTT; CDR3: CSASASTGNDQPQHF
J: TRBJ1-1; D: TRBD1; V: TRBV4-1; size: NA; DNA: TGCGCCAGCAGCCAAGCTTACAGGGGGGACACTGAAGCTTTCTTT; CDR3: CASSQAYRGDTEAFF
J: TRBJ1-5; D: NA; V: TRBV21-1; size: NA; DNA: TGTGCCAGCAGCAAAGCTGCGGGGCGCGAATGCAATCAGCCCCAGCATTTT; CDR3: CASSKAAGRECNQPQHF
J: TRBJ1-6; D: NA; V: TRBV9; size: NA; DNA: TGTGCCAGCAGCGTTAGGCAGGACGGAAATTCACCCCTCCACTTT; CDR3: CASSVRQDGNSPLHF